The next 12 T cell receptor beta chains were all read from a single sample in a study of T cells in Graves' hyperthyroidism and ophthalmopathy. Amplification targeted TCR beta CDR3 regions from RNA transcripts. The HTBI set primed first-round TCR CDR3 RT-PCR. MiXCR, run by TCRdb on the multiplex PCR reads, gives a single entry per CDR3 protein. The sample records around 240,000 distinct CDR3 sequences, about a sixth being singletons. Sequenced: blood. These receptors were obtained from a woman aged 18 to 35 with Graves' ophthalmopathy.

In the case of this clonotype: A much bigger clone sits one base away, suggesting this may be a read error. The J gene is TRBJ2-1, the V gene TRBV11-2, with D tentatively TRBD2 (6 bases). The CDR3 sequence is 14 residues long. V lost 2 bases, J lost 10 bases, and 15 bases lay in between. Germline CDR1 is SGHAT and CDR2 is FQNNGV. The CDR3 nucleotides read TGTGCCAGCAGCTTAAGTTGGGGGGAGAGCGAGCAGTTCTTC. It yields the protein CASSLSWGESEQFF.

This clonotype occurred many times. The chain has TRBV11-3 and TRBJ2-1; 11 bases agree with TRBD2. The V gene's germline CDR1 is SGHNT and CDR2 YENEEA. CDR3 length: 16 residues. With V trimmed by 4 bases and J by 6 bases, 8 bases remained unmatched. The CDR3 region is CASSSRVAGGSNEQFF. The CDR3 coding sequence is TGTGCCAGCAGCTCCCGGGTAGCGGGAGGGAGCAATGAGCAGTTCTTC.

This clonotype was detected ten times or more. The CDR3: CASSQVGRNQPQHF. In DNA form, the CDR3 reads TGCGCCAGCAGCCAAGTGGGCAGGAATCAGCCCCAGCATTTT. The gene calls are TRBV4-1 and TRBJ1-5, with D hard to call. The V gene's germline CDR1 is MGHRA and CDR2 YSYEKL. The CDR3 runs to 14 residues. V gave up 1 base and J gave up 4 bases, with 8 bases separating them.

This clonotype was seen at least ten times. This rearrangement joins TRBV5-1 to TRBJ1-1, with 7 bases lining up with TRBD1. CDR1 and CDR2 from the germline V gene are SGHRS and YFSETQ. The trim removed 4 bases at V and 8 bases at J, leaving 14 bases unmatched. This CDR3 comprises 15 residues. CDR3 protein: CASSPDGRTGGEAFF. The CDR3 nucleotides read TGCGCCAGCAGCCCCGATGGACGGACAGGTGGGGAAGCTTTCTTT.

The chain links TRBV6-1 to TRBJ2-2, with 9 bases that match TRBD1. From germline, CDR1 is MNHNS and CDR2 SASEGT. CDR3 length equals 17 residues. Trimming cost V 5 bases and J 3 bases; bases outside gene matches: 10. The CDR3 here is CASSTYLGQGDTGELFF. CDR3 sequence (DNA): TGTGCCAGCAGTACATACTTGGGACAGGGTGACACCGGGGAGCTGTTTTTT.

This clonotype was seen many times. This chain connects TRBV7-9 to TRBJ2-5, with TRBD2 matching over 11 bases. Looked up from germline, CDR1 is SEHNR and CDR2 is FQNEAQ (reference sequence). This CDR3 is built from 15 residues. Unmatched junction bases numbered 4, after V lost 4 bases and J lost 3 bases. The CDR3 is CASSWGLAEKETQYF. Here the CDR3 DNA reads TGTGCCAGCAGCTGGGGACTAGCGGAGAAAGAGACCCAGTACTTC.

This chain uses TRBV12-3 or TRBV12-4 with TRBJ1-5, with D possibly being TRBD1 (6 bases). Deletions cut 3 bases from V and 10 bases from J, with 13 bases between. The CDR3 runs 13 residues. CDR3 sequence (DNA): TGTGCCAGCAGTTTCAAACAGGGTCAACCCCAGCATTTT. As protein: CASSFKQGQPQHF.

This clonotype showed up many times. This sequence joins TRBV28 and TRBJ1-5; weak D call: TRBD1 (5 bases). This CDR3 region has 17 residues. V was shortened by 3 bases and J by 2 bases, with 17 bases between the two germline ends. Per germline, CDR1 MDHEN and CDR2 SYDVKM. The CDR3 here is CASSLIRVGVGNQPQHF. Here the CDR3 DNA reads TGTGCCAGCAGTTTGATTCGGGTAGGGGTCGGCAATCAGCCCCAGCATTTT.

The chain links TRBV15 to TRBJ2-2; 7 bases align to TRBD2. V shed 7 bases, J shed 6 bases, and the junction held 14 bases outside the gene matches. Germline V gene data show CDR1 as LNHNV and CDR2 as YYDKDF (reference sequence). CDR3 length equals 16 residues. CDR3 region: CATTQFGGVGAGELFF. Here the CDR3 DNA reads TGTGCCACCACTCAGTTTGGGGGGGTTGGCGCCGGGGAGCTGTTTTTT.

The sample holds many counts of this clonotype. The V and J genes are TRBV27 and TRBJ2-7; D is possibly TRBD1 (6 bases). The CDR3 length is 16 residues. The ends were cut back, 5 bases at V and 1 base at J, with 18 bases in the middle. From germline, CDR1 is MNHEY and CDR2 SMNVEV (reference sequence). The CDR3 spells CASSLTTGLDSYEQYF. The CDR3 DNA is TGTGCCAGCAGTCTAACGACAGGCTTGGATTCCTACGAGCAGTACTTC.

Ten or more counts support this clonotype. This chain links TRBV11-2 with TRBJ2-7; 9 bases fit TRBD2. The CDR3 loop spans 16 amino acids. Germline V gene lookup returns CDR1 SGHAT and CDR2 FQNNGV. Trimming at V came to 1 base and at J to 0 bases, leaving 4 bases not matched to a gene. CDR3 amino acids: CASSLGDSGSSYEQYF. The CDR3 DNA is TGTGCCAGCAGCTTAGGGGATAGCGGGAGCTCCTACGAGCAGTACTTC. Full variable domain (missing parts from reference TRBV11-2 and TRBJ2-7): EAGVAQSPRYKIIEKRQSVAFWCNPISGHATLYWYQQILGQGPKLLIQFQNNGVVDDSQLPKDRFSAERLKGVDSTLKIQPAKLEDSAVYLCASSLGDSGSSYEQYFGPGTRLTVT.

The sample holds many counts of this clonotype. The gene calls are TRBV13 and TRBJ2-1; D uncertain. Trimming removed 5 bases from V and 3 bases from J, with 26 bases in between. CDR1 and CDR2 (germline): PRHDT, FYEKMQ (reference sequence). This CDR3 contains 19 residues. The CDR3 reads CASSPPIDGPSYNYNEQFF. Written as DNA, the CDR3 is TGTGCCAGCAGCCCGCCAATTGACGGCCCGTCGTATAACTACAATGAGCAGTTCTTC.